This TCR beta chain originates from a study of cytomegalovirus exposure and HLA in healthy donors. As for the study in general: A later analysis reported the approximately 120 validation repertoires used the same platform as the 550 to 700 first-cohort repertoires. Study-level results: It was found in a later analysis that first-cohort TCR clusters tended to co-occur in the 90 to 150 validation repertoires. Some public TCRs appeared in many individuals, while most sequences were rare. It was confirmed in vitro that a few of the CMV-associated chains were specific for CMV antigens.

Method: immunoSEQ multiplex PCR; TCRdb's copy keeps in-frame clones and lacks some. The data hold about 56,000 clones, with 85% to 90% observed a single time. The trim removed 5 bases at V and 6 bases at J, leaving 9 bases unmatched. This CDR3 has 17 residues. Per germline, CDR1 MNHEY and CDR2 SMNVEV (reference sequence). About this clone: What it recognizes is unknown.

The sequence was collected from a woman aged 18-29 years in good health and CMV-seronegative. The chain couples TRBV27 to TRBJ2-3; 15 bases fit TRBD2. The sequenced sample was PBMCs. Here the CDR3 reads CASSPWTSGGASDTQYF. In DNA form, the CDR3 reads TGTGCCAGCAGTCCCTGGACTAGCGGGGGGGCGAGTGATACGCAGTATTTT.